This is a list of T cell receptor beta chains from one sample in a study of shared clonotypes between healthy human individuals. Using immunoSEQ multiplex PCR, the repertoire was profiled, and TCRdb retains in-frame clones only, with some absent. The data show around 500,000 clones, about 79% seen once. The sample consisted of PBMCs. The receptors stem from a middle-aged woman in good health. Some clones in this sample may be carry-over from other donors' samples. The conserved cysteine and the conserved F or W are not part of the CDR3 here. D genes are given only for firm matches.

d_gene | v_gene | CDR3aa
TRBD1 | TRBV6-6 | ASSKDRAYYNEQF
NA | TRBV14 | ASSPRGWGEAF
TRBD1 | TRBV5-1 | ASSSADRVSAARYGYT
TRBD2 | TRBV7-3 | ASSLTLGGRGNNEQF
TRBD1 | TRBV30 | AWRDRVGGNTIY
TRBD2 | TRBV7-8 | ASSLAPTSGRAYEQY
NA | TRBV28 | ASQGRPNTGELF
TRBD1 | TRBV7-2 | ASSLDTGATQPQH
TRBD1 | TRBV18 | ASSPFPTGSNQPQH
NA | TRBV4-1 | ASSHSLRTSKPYEQY
TRBD2 | TRBV5-1 | ASSLLASGRVHEQY
TRBD2 | TRBV7-3 | ASSPSGGEDEQF
NA | TRBV19 | ASSIQAHGDYGYT
TRBD1 | TRBV5-8 | ASSTPGGQPYEQY
NA | TRBV7-9 | ASIGTPGVGYT
NA | TRBV19 | ASSIPATETQY
TRBD1 | TRBV18 | ASSQGAIAEAF
TRBD1 | TRBV2 | ASRNTRGPDTQY
NA | TRBV6-5 | ASSYDSNQPQH
TRBD1 | TRBV13 | ASSAGGGPEAF
TRBD1 | TRBV2 | ASSVQGGTNEKLF
NA | TRBV6-1 | ASSERQGGEKLF
NA | TRBV18 | ASSPMTEGEQY
TRBD1 | TRBV2 | ASSLNRGRDKQY
NA | TRBV5-4 | ASSLAQTVSGANVLT
NA | TRBV2 | ASSRASQETQY
TRBD1 | TRBV5-6 | ASSLLPGGGTEAF
TRBD1 | TRBV28 | AARGQNTEAF
NA | TRBV10-3 | AISVGPSRSYEQY
TRBD2 | TRBV4-2 | ASSQVGTSGIFTDTQY
NA | TRBV4-3 | ASSPGTGNSYEQY
TRBD2 | TRBV5-4 | ASSLGLAGVQDTQY
NA | TRBV30 | AWTPGGELLNTGELF
NA | TRBV28 | ASSLYGGPSTGELF
NA | TRBV30 | AWSVLGNRLQETQY
TRBD1 | TRBV5-1 | ASSVRQGATTNGYT
TRBD2 | TRBV7-9 | ASSSAGLAGGTGELF
TRBD1 | TRBV29-1 | SGGQGYTGELF
TRBD2 | TRBV5-1 | ASSPPGLATDTQY
NA | TRBV28 | ASRGGTGELF
TRBD1 | TRBV28 | ASSARAPDRGLFHEQY
NA | TRBV15 | ATSKDKGRQF
TRBD1 | TRBV18 | ASSPLDRGSSYEQY
NA | TRBV28 | ASSPGAGVLFY
NA | TRBV7-8 | ASSPDYEQY